The clone carrying this T cell receptor beta chain has ten or more counts. The target antigen is unknown. 2 million PBMCs stored at -80 C were the source of the unsorted libraries. This sample was included in a study of neurological immune-mediated disorders. The study, taken as a whole, reports: CDR3 amino acid sequences of expanded clones were not shared across subjects, a result suggesting private repertoires in all groups.

TCRdb reprocessed the 5' RACE reads via MiXCR and lists one record per CDR3 protein. The sample carries about 70,000 distinct CDR3 sequences, 2.5% to 4% recorded once. CDR1 MNHEY and CDR2 SVGEGT come from the germline V gene. CDR3 size: 15 residues. V lost 6 bases and J lost 2; bases outside the gene matches: 6. The sequenced material came from PBMCs. The chain carries TRBV6-2 or TRBV6-3 and TRBJ2-2; 7 bases are shared with TRBD1. This TCR derives from a woman aged 50 to 60 with multiple sclerosis. CDR3 region: CASRTGTANTGELFF. The CDR3 DNA reads as TGTGCCAGCAGGACCGGGACAGCAAACACCGGGGAGCTGTTTTTT.